This entry is about one T cell receptor (beta chain). Its antigen remains unknown. This sample stems from a study of post-analysis software for immune sequencing data. Across the study: Secondary progressive, relapsing-remitting and progressive-relapsing multiple sclerosis were among the included disease courses. Study outcomes and limitations: Patients used five TRBV segments, including TRBV5-6, TRBV5-1 and TRBV20-1, more often than controls. Co-batched samples clustered tightly together by F measure. A significant reduction in normalized Chao1 diversity was observed in multiple sclerosis patients versus controls.

Unique molecular identifiers had been added to the TCR beta cDNA libraries. MiXCR, applied by TCRdb to the PCR reads, yields one record per CDR3 protein. This table has about half a million distinct CDR3 sequences, roughly 45% appearing once. There are 16 residues in the CDR3. Germline CDR1 and CDR2: SGHTA and FQGNSA. The V gene end was trimmed by 2 bases and the J gene end by 5 bases; junction bases not matched to a gene: 9. This receptor was obtained from a girl under 18 with multiple sclerosis. The V and J genes are TRBV7-2 and TRBJ2-3; TRBD2 matches at 8 bases. What was sequenced was blood. The CDR3 loop is CASSLYLAGFEDTQYF. The CDR3 DNA sequence: TGTGCCAGCAGCTTATATTTAGCGGGATTCGAAGATACGCAGTATTTT.